This record looks at one TCR beta chain sequence and its context. The antigen remains unidentified. The assay was immunoSEQ multiplex PCR, and TCRdb's table has in-frame clones only and misses some. The table has 90,000 to 100,000 clones, about 86% seen once; the top ten hold 4.5% to 5%. This entry comes from a study of radiotherapy plus CTLA-4 blockade in lung cancer. In the study overall: Across the patients, objective responses occurred in less than 20%, and disease control in 30% to 40%. Study conclusions and caveats: Increased serum interferon-beta after radiation also reportedly predicted response strongly. Radiotherapy plus ipilimumab was followed by expansion in blood of tumor-derived TCR clones.

The study treated chemo-refractory metastatic non-small-cell lung cancer patients with focal radiation plus ipilimumab CTLA-4 blockade. The V and J ends lost 5 bases and 7 bases respectively, with 18 bases between them. The CDR3 totals 14 residues. Looked up from germline, CDR1 is SGHAT and CDR2 is FQNNGV. Source: peripheral blood, taken from a patient treated with radiotherapy plus ipilimumab. The V gene is TRBV11-2, the J gene TRBJ2-7, with D perhaps TRBD2 (7 bases). The sequence was obtained from a human donor with non-small cell lung cancer that progressed on radiotherapy plus ipilimumab. The CDR3 reads CASSRDRGAGEQYF. CDR3 nucleotides: TGTGCCAGCAGCCGAGACCGGGGGGCCGGAGAGCAGTACTTC.